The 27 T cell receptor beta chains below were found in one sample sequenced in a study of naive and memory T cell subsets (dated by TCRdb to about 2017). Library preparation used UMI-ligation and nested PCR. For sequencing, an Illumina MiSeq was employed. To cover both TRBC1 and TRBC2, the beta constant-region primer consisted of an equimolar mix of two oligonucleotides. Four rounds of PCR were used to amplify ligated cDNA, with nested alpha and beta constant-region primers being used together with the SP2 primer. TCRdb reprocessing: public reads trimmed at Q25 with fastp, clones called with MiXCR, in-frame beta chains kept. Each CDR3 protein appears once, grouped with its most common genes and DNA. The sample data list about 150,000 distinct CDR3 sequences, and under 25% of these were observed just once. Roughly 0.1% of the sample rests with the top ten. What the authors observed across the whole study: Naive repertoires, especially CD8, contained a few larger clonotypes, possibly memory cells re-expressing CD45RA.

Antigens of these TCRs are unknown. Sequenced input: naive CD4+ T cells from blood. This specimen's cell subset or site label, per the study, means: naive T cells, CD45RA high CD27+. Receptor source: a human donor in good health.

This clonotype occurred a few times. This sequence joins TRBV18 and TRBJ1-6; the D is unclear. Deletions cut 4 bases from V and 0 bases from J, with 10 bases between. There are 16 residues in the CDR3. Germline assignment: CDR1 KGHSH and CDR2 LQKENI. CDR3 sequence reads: CASSREASSYNSPLHF. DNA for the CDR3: TGTGCCAGCTCACGCGAGGCCAGCTCCTATAATTCACCCCTCCACTTT.

This CDR3 is CAISPPTGELFF. The CDR3 DNA reads as TGTGCCATCAGCCCCCCCACCGGGGAGCTGTTTTTT. The rearrangement joins TRBV10-3 to TRBJ2-2; D call uncertain. V lost 6 bases to trimming and J lost 4 bases, with 6 bases between them. Per the germline V gene, CDR1 is ENHRY and CDR2 is SYGVKD. The CDR3 totals 12 residues.

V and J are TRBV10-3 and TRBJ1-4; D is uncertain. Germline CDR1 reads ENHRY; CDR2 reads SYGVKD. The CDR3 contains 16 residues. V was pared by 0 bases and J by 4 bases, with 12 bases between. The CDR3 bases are TGTGCCATCAGTGAGTCGAAAGGGTCAAATAATGAAAAACTGTTTTTT. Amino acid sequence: CAISESKGSNNEKLFF.

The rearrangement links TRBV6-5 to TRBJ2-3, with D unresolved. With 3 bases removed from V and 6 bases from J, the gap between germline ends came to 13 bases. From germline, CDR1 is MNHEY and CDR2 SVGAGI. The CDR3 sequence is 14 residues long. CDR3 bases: TGTGCCAGCAGTTATGGCTCTGCTTACGATACGCAGTATTTT. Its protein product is CASSYGSAYDTQYF.

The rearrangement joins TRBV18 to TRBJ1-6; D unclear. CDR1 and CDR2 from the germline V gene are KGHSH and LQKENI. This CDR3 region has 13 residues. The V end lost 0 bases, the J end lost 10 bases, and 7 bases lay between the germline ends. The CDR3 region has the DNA TGTGCCAGCTCACCACCGAGGGCCTCACCCCTCCACTTT. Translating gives CASSPPRASPLHF.

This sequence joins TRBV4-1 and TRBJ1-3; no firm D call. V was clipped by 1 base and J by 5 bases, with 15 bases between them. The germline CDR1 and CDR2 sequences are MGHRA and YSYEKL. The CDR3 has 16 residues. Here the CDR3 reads CASSQAAGDSRNTIYF. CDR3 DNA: TGCGCCAGCAGCCAAGCCGCTGGGGATTCTCGAAACACCATATATTTT.

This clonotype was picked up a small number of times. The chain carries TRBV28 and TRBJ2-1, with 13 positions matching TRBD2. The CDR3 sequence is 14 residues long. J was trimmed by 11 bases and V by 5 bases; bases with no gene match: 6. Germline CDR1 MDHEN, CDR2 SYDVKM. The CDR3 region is CASSPGLAGRQQFF. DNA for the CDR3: TGTGCCAGCAGTCCGGGACTAGCGGGACGGCAGCAGTTCTTC.

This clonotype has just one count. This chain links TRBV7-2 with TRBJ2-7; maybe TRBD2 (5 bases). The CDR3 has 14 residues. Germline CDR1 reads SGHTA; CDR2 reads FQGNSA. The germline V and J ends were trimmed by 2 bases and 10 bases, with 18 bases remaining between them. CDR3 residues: CASSLTRGLSQQYF. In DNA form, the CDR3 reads TGTGCCAGCAGCTTAACCCGGGGATTGTCTCAACAGTACTTC. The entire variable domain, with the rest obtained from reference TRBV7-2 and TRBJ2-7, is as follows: GAGVSQSPSNKVTEKGKDVELRCDPISGHTALYWYRQSLGQGLEFLIYFQGNSAPDKSGLPSDRFSAERTGGSVSTLTIQRTQQEDSAVYLCASSLTRGLSQQYFGPGTRLTVT.

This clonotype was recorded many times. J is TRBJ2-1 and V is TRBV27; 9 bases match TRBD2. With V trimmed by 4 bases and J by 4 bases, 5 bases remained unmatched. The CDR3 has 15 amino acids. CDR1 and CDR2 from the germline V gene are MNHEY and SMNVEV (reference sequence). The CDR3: CASSSGTSPYNEQFF. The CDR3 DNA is TGTGCCAGCAGTTCGGGGACTAGCCCGTACAATGAGCAGTTCTTC.

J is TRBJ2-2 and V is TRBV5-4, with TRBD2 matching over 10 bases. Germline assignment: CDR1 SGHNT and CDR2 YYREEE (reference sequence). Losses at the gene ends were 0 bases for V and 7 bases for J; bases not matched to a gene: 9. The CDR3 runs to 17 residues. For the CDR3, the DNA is TGTGCCAGCAGCTTGGCCAGAGCGGGAGGGCCGGTCGGGGAGCTGTTTTTT. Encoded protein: CASSLARAGGPVGELFF.

In DNA, the CDR3 is TGCAGCGTTGGAGGCAAGATGAACACTGAAGCTTTCTTT. It is translated as CSVGGKMNTEAFF. The chain uses TRBV29-1 and TRBJ1-1, with D hard to call. Per germline, CDR1 SQVTM and CDR2 ANQGSEA. The V and J ends lost 4 bases and 0 bases respectively, with 9 bases between them. The CDR3 covers 13 residues.

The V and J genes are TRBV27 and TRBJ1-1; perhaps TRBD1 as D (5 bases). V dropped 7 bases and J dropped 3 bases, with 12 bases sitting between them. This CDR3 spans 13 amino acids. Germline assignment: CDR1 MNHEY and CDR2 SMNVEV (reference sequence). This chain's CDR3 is CASKLWGDTEAFF. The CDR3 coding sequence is TGTGCCAGCAAATTATGGGGGGACACTGAAGCTTTCTTT.

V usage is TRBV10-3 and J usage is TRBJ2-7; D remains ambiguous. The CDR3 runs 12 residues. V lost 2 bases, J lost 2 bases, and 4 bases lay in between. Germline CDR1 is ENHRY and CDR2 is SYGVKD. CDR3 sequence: CAISELAYEQYF. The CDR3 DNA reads TGTGCCATCAGTGAGCTAGCCTACGAGCAGTACTTC.

CDR3 coding DNA: TGTGCCAGCAGTCCGTCCGGGTTCGGGTACGGCACCATATATTTT. The encoded protein is CASSPSGFGYGTIYF. The chain recombines TRBV12-3 or TRBV12-4 with TRBJ1-3; D is ambiguous. V lost 5 bases, J lost 9 bases, and 20 bases lay in between. The CDR3 loop spans 15 amino acids.

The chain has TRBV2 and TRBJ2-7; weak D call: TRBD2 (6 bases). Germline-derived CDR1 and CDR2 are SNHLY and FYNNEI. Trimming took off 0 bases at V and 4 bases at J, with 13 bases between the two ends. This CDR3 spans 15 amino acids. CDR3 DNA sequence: TGTGCCAGCAGTGAAGCGCCAGCGGGTGGGTACGAGCAGTACTTC. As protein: CASSEAPAGGYEQYF.

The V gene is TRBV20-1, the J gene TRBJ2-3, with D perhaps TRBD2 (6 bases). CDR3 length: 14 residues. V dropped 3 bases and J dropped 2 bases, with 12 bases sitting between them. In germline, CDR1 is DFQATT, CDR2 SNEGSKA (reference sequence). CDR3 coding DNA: TGCAGTGCTAGGACCGGGACTGTCACAGATACGCAGTATTTT. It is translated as CSARTGTVTDTQYF.

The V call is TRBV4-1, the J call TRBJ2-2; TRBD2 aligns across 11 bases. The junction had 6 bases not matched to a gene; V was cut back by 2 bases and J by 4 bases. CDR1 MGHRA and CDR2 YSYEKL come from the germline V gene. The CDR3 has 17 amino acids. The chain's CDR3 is CASSQTLGTSGTGELFF. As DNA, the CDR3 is TGCGCCAGCAGCCAAACCCTCGGGACTAGCGGCACCGGGGAGCTGTTTTTT.

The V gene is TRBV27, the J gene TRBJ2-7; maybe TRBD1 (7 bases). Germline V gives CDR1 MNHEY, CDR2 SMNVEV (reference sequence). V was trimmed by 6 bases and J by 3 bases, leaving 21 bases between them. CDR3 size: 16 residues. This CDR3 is CASRNPGQGGHYEQYF. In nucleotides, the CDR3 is TGTGCCAGCAGGAATCCGGGGCAGGGGGGTCACTACGAGCAGTACTTC.

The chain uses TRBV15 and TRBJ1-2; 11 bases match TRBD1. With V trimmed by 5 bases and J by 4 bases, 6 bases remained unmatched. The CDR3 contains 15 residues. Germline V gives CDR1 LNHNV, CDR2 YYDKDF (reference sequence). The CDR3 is CATSRGQGAVYGYTF. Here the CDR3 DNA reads TGTGCCACCAGCCGCGGACAGGGGGCCGTCTATGGCTACACCTTC.

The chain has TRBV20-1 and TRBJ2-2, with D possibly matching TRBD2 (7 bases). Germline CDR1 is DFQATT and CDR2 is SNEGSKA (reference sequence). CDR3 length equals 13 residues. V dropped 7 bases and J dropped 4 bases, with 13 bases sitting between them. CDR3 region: CSVGGGGTGELFF. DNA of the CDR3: TGCAGTGTGGGGGGAGGGGGCACCGGGGAGCTGTTTTTT.

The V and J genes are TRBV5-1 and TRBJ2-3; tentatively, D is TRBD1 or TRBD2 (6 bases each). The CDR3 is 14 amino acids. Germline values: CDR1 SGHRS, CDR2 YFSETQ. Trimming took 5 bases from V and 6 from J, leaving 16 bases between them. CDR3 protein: CASSRGRPEDTQYF. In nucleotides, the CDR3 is TGCGCCAGCAGTCGGGGGCGCCCGGAGGATACGCAGTATTTT.

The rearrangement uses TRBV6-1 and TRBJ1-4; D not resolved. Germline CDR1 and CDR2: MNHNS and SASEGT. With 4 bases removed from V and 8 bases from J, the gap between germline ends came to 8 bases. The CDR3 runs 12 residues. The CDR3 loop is CASSGTEEKLFF. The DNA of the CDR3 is TGTGCCAGCAGTGGGACGGAAGAAAAACTGTTTTTT.

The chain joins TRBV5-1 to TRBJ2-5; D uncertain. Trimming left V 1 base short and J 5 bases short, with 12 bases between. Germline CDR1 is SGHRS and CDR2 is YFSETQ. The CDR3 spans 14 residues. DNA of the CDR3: TGCGCCAGCAGCTTGCAGCCTGCGGCGGAGACCCAGTACTTC. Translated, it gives CASSLQPAAETQYF.

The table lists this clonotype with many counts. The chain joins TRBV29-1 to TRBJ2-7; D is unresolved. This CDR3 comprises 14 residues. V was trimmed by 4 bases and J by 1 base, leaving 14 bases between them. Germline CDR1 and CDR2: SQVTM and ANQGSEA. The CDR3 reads CSVVIRLSSYEQYF. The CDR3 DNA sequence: TGCAGCGTTGTCATCCGCCTTTCTTCCTACGAGCAGTACTTC.

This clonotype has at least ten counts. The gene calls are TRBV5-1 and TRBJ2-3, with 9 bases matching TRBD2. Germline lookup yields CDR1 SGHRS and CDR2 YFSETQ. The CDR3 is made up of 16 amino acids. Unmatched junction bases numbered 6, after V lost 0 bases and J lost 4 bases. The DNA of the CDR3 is TGCGCCAGCAGCTTGGTCCCAGCGGGAGGTTCAGATACGCAGTATTTT. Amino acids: CASSLVPAGGSDTQYF.

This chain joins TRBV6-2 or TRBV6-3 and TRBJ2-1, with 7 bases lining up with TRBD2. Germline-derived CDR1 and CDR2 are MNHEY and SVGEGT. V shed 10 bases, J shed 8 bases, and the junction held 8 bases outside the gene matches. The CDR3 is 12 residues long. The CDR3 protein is CAIAGVRDEQFF. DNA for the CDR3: TGTGCCATCGCGGGAGTTAGAGATGAGCAGTTCTTC.

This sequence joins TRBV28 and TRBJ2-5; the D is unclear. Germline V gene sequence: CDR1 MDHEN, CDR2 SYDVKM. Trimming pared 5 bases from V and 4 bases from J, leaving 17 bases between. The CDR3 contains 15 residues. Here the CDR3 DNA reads TGTGCCAGCAGTCCAGGACCCCTGAGGTCAGAGACCCAGTACTTC. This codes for CASSPGPLRSETQYF.